This record covers a single TCR beta chain. The source of the sample is a study of control samples from healthy donors and cancer patients. Sequencing used immunoSEQ multiplex PCR; TCRdb keeps in-frame clones, though not all of them. The sample contains roughly 86,000 clones, 91% of which appear only once. This CDR3 spans 14 amino acids. In germline, CDR1 is SGHRS, CDR2 YFSETQ. V was trimmed by 4 bases and J by 0 bases, leaving 8 bases between them. Input material: blood. This receptor was identified in a man younger than 45 in good health. The chain is built from TRBV5-1 and TRBJ1-3, with a possible D match to TRBD1 (5 bases). The CDR3 loop is CASSRDHSGNTIYF. The CDR3 bases are TGCGCCAGCAGCCGGGACCACTCTGGAAACACCATATATTTT.